A single sample is the source of the 22 T cell receptor beta chains below, sequenced in a study of blood T cell repertoires in COVID-19. Data came from immunoSEQ multiplex PCR; TCRdb stores just in-frame clones and leaves some out. The table lists a few hundred thousand clones, 70% to 90% of them singletons. Sequencing was performed on PBMCs or T cells enriched from blood (not recorded which). All receptors derive from a woman aged 18-30 years who had recovered from COVID-19.

The V call is TRBV6-4, the J call TRBJ2-2, with D uncertain. Germline CDR1 reads MRHNA; CDR2 reads SNTAGT. The CDR3 sequence is 16 residues long. Between the trimmed V and J ends, which lost 1 base and 1 base, there was a span of 10 bases. CDR3 sequence (DNA): TGTGCCAGCAGTGACTACCTGCGCCTGAACACCGGGGAGCTGTTTTTT. The encoded protein is CASSDYLRLNTGELFF.

V and J are TRBV5-4 and TRBJ1-2; D perhaps matches TRBD1 (5 bases). CDR3 size: 13 residues. Trimming took off 3 bases at V and 8 bases at J, with 14 bases between the two ends. Germline values: CDR1 SGHNT, CDR2 YYREEE (reference sequence). CDR3 protein: CASSSQGTEGYTF. The DNA for the CDR3 is TGTGCCAGCAGCTCGCAGGGAACGGAAGGCTACACCTTC.

V is TRBV9 and J is TRBJ2-5; TRBD2 might be the D (6 bases). Germline CDR1 SGDLS, CDR2 YYNGEE. The CDR3 contains 14 residues. V lost 1 base to trimming and J lost 4 bases, with 11 bases between them. The DNA for the CDR3 is TGTGCCAGCAGCGTACGGGGGTTGGCAGAGACCCAGTACTTC. It yields the protein CASSVRGLAETQYF.

J is TRBJ2-4 and V is TRBV9; 9 nucleotides match TRBD2. The V and J ends lost 4 bases and 8 bases, in that order; junction bases with no gene match: 13. The CDR3 covers 16 residues. Germline V gene sequence: CDR1 SGDLS, CDR2 YYNGEE. CDR3 DNA sequence: TGTGCCAGCAGCTTATTAGCGGGGGCATCCGGAGACATTCAGTACTTC. It encodes CASSLLAGASGDIQYF.

This clone was found once. The CDR3 here is CASSGTYEQYF. The CDR3 nucleotides are TGTGCCAGCTCAGGCACCTACGAGCAGTACTTC. V is TRBV18 and J is TRBJ2-7; no definite D call. Germline V CDR1 and CDR2: KGHSH, LQKENI. This CDR3 spans 11 amino acids. The germline V and J ends were trimmed by 5 bases and 2 bases, with 4 bases remaining between them.

The chain combines TRBV6-1 with TRBJ2-1; tentatively, D is TRBD1 (5 bases). The CDR3 consists of 19 residues. V was cut by 0 bases and J by 0 bases, with 18 bases left in between. Germline V gene data show CDR1 as MNHNS and CDR2 as SASEGT. This CDR3 is CASSEAPGGAISSYNEQFF. DNA for the CDR3: TGTGCCAGCAGTGAAGCGCCAGGTGGGGCTATCAGCTCCTACAATGAGCAGTTCTTC.

This chain links TRBV6-5 with TRBJ1-3; D remains ambiguous. Trimming removed 0 bases at V and 2 bases at J, with 11 bases between. This CDR3 comprises 16 residues. Germline assignment: CDR1 MNHEY and CDR2 SVGAGI. Here the CDR3 DNA reads TGTGCCAGCAGTTACTCTACAGCAACAGCTGGAAACACCATATATTTT. This sequence encodes CASSYSTATAGNTIYF.

This chain connects TRBV28 to TRBJ1-5; 7 bases line up with TRBD1. The germline CDR1 and CDR2 sequences are MDHEN and SYDVKM. V was clipped by 7 bases and J by 0 bases; unmatched bases: 6. The CDR3 has 15 amino acids. The CDR3 DNA follows: TGTGCCAGCAAAGACAGGGCGTATAGCAATCAGCCCCAGCATTTT. Its protein product is CASKDRAYSNQPQHF.

The V and J genes are TRBV2 and TRBJ1-5; 7 bases match TRBD1. Unmatched junction bases numbered 5, after V lost 6 bases and J lost 0 bases. Germline V lookup: CDR1 SNHLY, CDR2 FYNNEI. CDR3 length: 15 residues. As DNA, the CDR3 is TGTGCCAGCAGATGGGGGACAGTTAGCAATCAGCCCCAGCATTTT. It translates to CASRWGTVSNQPQHF.

V and J are TRBV7-6 and TRBJ2-7; a weak D match, TRBD1 (6 bases). This CDR3 contains 12 residues. V gave up 2 bases and J gave up 7 bases, with 9 bases separating them. Per the germline V gene, CDR1 is SGHVS and CDR2 is FNYEAQ. The CDR3 DNA reads as TGTGCCAGCAGCTTACCGGGACAAGAGCAGTACTTC. The encoded protein is CASSLPGQEQYF.

This chain links TRBV11-2 with TRBJ1-2; D might be TRBD1 (6 bases). The V and J ends lost 5 bases and 2 bases respectively, with 21 bases between them. The CDR3 is made up of 17 amino acids. The germline V gene has CDR1 SGHAT and CDR2 FQNNGV. Here the CDR3 reads CASSPNPAGAVNYGYTF. The CDR3, as DNA: TGTGCCAGCAGCCCTAACCCCGCGGGGGCCGTAAACTATGGCTACACCTTC.

This clone appeared a few times. This rearrangement joins TRBV21-1 to TRBJ1-2; the table's D call of TRBD1 was not tested on the DNA. TRBV21-1 is a documented pseudogene. The CDR3 covers 16 residues. CDR3 in DNA: TGTGCCAGCAGACAAACTACAGGGGAGTGGAGGTATGGCTACACCTTC. It is translated as CASRQTTGEWRYGYTF.

This clone was found once. This chain joins TRBV10-3 and TRBJ1-2; tentative D call: TRBD1 (5 bases). Germline V CDR1 and CDR2: ENHRY, SYGVKD. Trimming removed 0 bases at V and 8 bases at J, with 13 bases between. CDR3 size: 14 residues. The CDR3 DNA sequence: TGTGCCATCAGTGAGTCGGCAGGGCTGGAGGGCTACACCTTC. Protein: CAISESAGLEGYTF.

The J gene is TRBJ2-7, the V gene TRBV5-8; D possibly corresponds to TRBD2 (6 bases). The CDR3 covers 13 residues. Trimming removed 9 bases from V and 0 bases from J, with 13 bases in between. Germline V gene sequence: CDR1 SGHTS, CDR2 YDEGEE. In DNA form, the CDR3 reads TGTGCCATCCCTGTGGGGGGCTCCTACGAGCAGTACTTC. Translating gives CAIPVGGSYEQYF.

This clone showed up just a few times. This chain joins TRBV21-1 and TRBJ1-2; the DNA was not compared with TRBD1, the D call given in the table. TRBV21-1 counts as a pseudogene. The CDR3 length is 14 residues. CDR3 DNA sequence: TGTGCCAGCAGGAGACAGGGGGCTAACTATGGCTACACCTTC. Protein sequence: CASRRQGANYGYTF.

For this clone: The junction differs from germline at one of its ends, possibly a read error. The chain uses TRBV2 and TRBJ1-1, with 7 bases lining up with TRBD1. Germline values: CDR1 SNHLY, CDR2 FYNNEI. This CDR3 has 11 residues. The CDR3 DNA is TGTGCCAGTAGACCGGGACAGACAGACCCTTTT. This sequence encodes CASRPGQTDPF.

This clone has just a few counts. This rearrangement joins TRBV21-1 to TRBJ1-2; the table gives TRBD1 as D, unverified against the DNA. TRBV21-1 is reported as a pseudogene. The CDR3 spans 16 residues. The CDR3 sequence is CASSKGRDSYHYGYTF. The CDR3 DNA reads TGTGCCAGCAGCAAGGGTCGGGACAGTTATCACTATGGCTACACCTTC.

This sequence joins TRBV27 and TRBJ1-6; 8 bases agree with TRBD1. This CDR3 spans 15 amino acids. Germline CDR1 reads MNHEY; CDR2 reads SMNVEV (reference sequence). V was clipped by 2 bases and J by 10 bases; unmatched bases: 7. The CDR3 protein is CASSLAGQGVSPLHF. DNA of the CDR3: TGTGCCAGCAGTTTAGCCGGACAGGGTGTCTCACCCCTCCACTTT.

The V gene is TRBV7-9, the J gene TRBJ1-2, with TRBD1 matching over 8 bases. Trimming cost V 5 bases and J 2 bases; bases outside gene matches: 16. Per the germline V gene, CDR1 is SEHNR and CDR2 is FQNEAQ (reference sequence). This CDR3 is built from 18 residues. The CDR3 DNA sequence: TGTGCCAGCAGCAACAGGGGGGCGGATTCCACGACGAACTATGGCTACACCTTC. Translating gives CASSNRGADSTTNYGYTF.

V gene TRBV3-1 (or the pseudogene TRBV3-2) combines with J gene TRBJ2-7; TRBD1 is a possible D gene (6 bases). The CDR3 sequence is 14 residues long. Germline CDR1 is LGHDT and CDR2 is YNNKEL (reference sequence). The ends were cut back, 4 bases at V and 0 bases at J, with 10 bases in the middle. The CDR3 DNA sequence: TGTGCCAGCAGCCCCCGGGACAACTCCTACGAGCAGTACTTC. It yields the protein CASSPRDNSYEQYF.

The chain links TRBV5-8 to TRBJ1-2; tentative D call: TRBD1 (6 bases). Germline CDR1 and CDR2: SGHTS and YDEGEE. With 0 bases removed from V and 7 bases from J, the gap between germline ends came to 10 bases. The CDR3 is 13 amino acids. The CDR3 protein is CASSLAAGAGYTF. DNA of the CDR3: TGTGCCAGCAGCTTGGCGGCAGGGGCTGGCTACACCTTC.

V and J are TRBV7-8 and TRBJ1-1; possibly TRBD1 for D (6 bases). Germline lookup yields CDR1 SGHVS and CDR2 FQNEAQ. CDR3 length: 18 residues. Trimming pared 2 bases from V and 1 base from J, leaving 20 bases between. The DNA for the CDR3 is TGTGCCAGCAGCTTACGTAGCGCAGGGGAGAATCCGAACACTGAAGCTTTCTTT. It is translated as CASSLRSAGENPNTEAFF.